This TCR beta chain was captured in a study of TIL therapy for anti-PD-1-resistant metastatic lung cancer. Study-wide context: Median tumor PD-L1 proportion score was 6%. Points from the study as a whole: Treatment-naive, never-smoker and oncogene-addicted patients were overrepresented in this highly selected cohort.

The immunoSEQ assay was v3. Survey-level samples got 2 million or so read pairs; deep-level samples got roughly 4.5-6 million. Generated by immunoSEQ multiplex PCR, the TCRdb table keeps only in-frame clones and is missing some. The sample yields about 50,000 clones, around 64% seen once. Trimming left V 1 base short and J 1 base short, with 7 bases between. This CDR3 has 14 amino acids. This clone has just one count. Its antigen is currently unknown. Time point described: pre-treatment sample, taken before nivolumab and TIL therapy. Pleural nodules or supraclavicular lymph nodes made up most of the excised metastases sampled.

This TCR was sampled from a person between 25 and 80 years old with non-small cell lung cancer. The sequencing used tumor tissue, collected at baseline. The genes are TRBV23-1 and TRBJ1-1; D might be TRBD1 (6 bases). Being an ORF, TRBV23-1 has a function that is uncertain. In nucleotides, the CDR3 is TGCGCCAGCAGTCAATGGGGGGCGAACACTGAAGCTTTCTTT. This encodes CASSQWGANTEAFF.